A single sample gave rise to the 29 T cell receptor beta chains below, sequenced in a study of cytomegalovirus exposure and HLA in healthy donors. 13 Jbeta primers and 60 Vbeta primers were used for the PCR. Profiling relied on immunoSEQ multiplex PCR, and the TCRdb table lists in-frame clones only, not all of them. The data contain about 99,000 clones, 60% to 85% of them singletons. Sequencing used PBMCs. These receptors were collected from a man over 45 in good health and CMV-seropositive.

The chain couples TRBV7-8 to TRBJ2-7; D is undetermined. The V and J ends lost 0 bases and 1 base respectively, with 13 bases between them. This CDR3 has 16 residues. From germline, CDR1 is SGHVS and CDR2 FQNEAQ. CDR3 coding DNA: TGTGCCAGCAGCTTAGCGCACTCTTTCGGGTCCTACGAGCAGTACTTC. Protein sequence: CASSLAHSFGSYEQYF.

This clone was counted a few times. This chain connects TRBV6-5 to TRBJ2-3, with 7 bases identical to TRBD1. The V and J ends lost 3 bases and 4 bases, in that order; junction bases with no gene match: 7. The CDR3 runs 15 residues. In germline, CDR1 is MNHEY, CDR2 SVGAGI. The CDR3 bases are TGTGCCAGCAGTTATCAAGGGGGCTTGGCAGATACGCAGTATTTT. Its protein product is CASSYQGGLADTQYF.

The chain couples TRBV28 to TRBJ2-7, with unresolved D. Germline assignment: CDR1 MDHEN and CDR2 SYDVKM. Between the trimmed V and J ends, which lost 5 bases and 0 bases, there was a span of 17 bases. CDR3 length: 16 amino acids. The CDR3 bases are TGTGCCAGCAGTGTACCCGGGTTCCTCAACTCCTACGAGCAGTACTTC. Translated: CASSVPGFLNSYEQYF.

Notes on this clone: Within the sample, other DNA sequences also encode this same CDR3. The chain recombines TRBV6-5 with TRBJ2-3; 9 nucleotides line up with TRBD2. The CDR3 runs to 15 residues. V shed 5 bases and J 0 bases; nucleotides not matched to a gene: 3. Germline values: CDR1 MNHEY, CDR2 SVGAGI. This chain's CDR3 is CASSPTSGSTDTQYF. Here the CDR3 DNA reads TGTGCCAGCAGTCCGACTAGCGGCAGCACAGATACGCAGTATTTT.

The V and J genes are TRBV19 and TRBJ2-5, with D hard to call. Germline V gene data show CDR1 as LNHDA and CDR2 as SQIVND (reference sequence). CDR3 length: 13 amino acids. V was shortened by 1 base and J by 2 bases, with 5 bases between the two germline ends. The CDR3 sequence is CASSIGVQETQYF. CDR3 DNA sequence: TGTGCCAGTAGTATAGGAGTTCAAGAGACCCAGTACTTC.

The chain is built from TRBV6-5 and TRBJ1-1; 7 bases match TRBD1. Germline loops: CDR1 MNHEY, CDR2 SVGAGI. This CDR3 comprises 15 residues. The junction had 4 bases not matched to a gene; V was cut back by 2 bases and J by 1 base. CDR3: CASSYAGTENTEAFF. As DNA, the CDR3 is TGTGCCAGCAGTTACGCCGGGACAGAGAACACTGAAGCTTTCTTT.

The chain couples TRBV6-1 to TRBJ2-1; D is unresolved. Germline CDR1 and CDR2: MNHNS and SASEGT. The CDR3 consists of 14 residues. Trimming took off 1 base at V and 2 bases at J, with 6 bases between the two ends. In DNA, the CDR3 is TGTGCCAGCAGTGAAGTCGACACCTACAATGAGCAGTTCTTC. Translated: CASSEVDTYNEQFF.

This rearrangement joins TRBV10-3 to TRBJ2-7; 12 nucleotides agree with TRBD2. The CDR3 spans 12 residues. Trimming at V came to 9 bases and at J to 9 bases, leaving 6 bases not matched to a gene. The germline gives CDR1 ENHRY, CDR2 SYGVKD. In nucleotides, the CDR3 is TGTGCCATAAGCCCGGGACTAGCGGGGCAGTACTTC. It specifies CAISPGLAGQYF.

The V call is TRBV28, the J call TRBJ2-1, with 8 nucleotides matching TRBD2. Losses at the gene ends were 6 bases for V and 2 bases for J; bases not matched to a gene: 6. This CDR3 has 15 amino acids. In germline, CDR1 is MDHEN, CDR2 SYDVKM. This chain's CDR3 is CASSRLANTYNEQFF. Written as DNA, the CDR3 is TGTGCCAGCAGCCGACTAGCGAATACCTACAATGAGCAGTTCTTC.

The chain joins TRBV9 to TRBJ2-1; 11 bases align to TRBD2. This CDR3 is 16 amino acids long. In germline, CDR1 is SGDLS, CDR2 YYNGEE. Germline trimming cut 1 base from V and 6 bases from J; bases unmatched to any gene: 6. The CDR3 sequence is CASSVQTSGIINEQFF. CDR3 DNA sequence: TGTGCCAGCAGCGTACAGACTAGCGGGATAATCAATGAGCAGTTCTTC.

CDR3 sequence reads: CAWRRVPRGRFYEQYF. CDR3 DNA: TGTGCCTGGCGGCGGGTCCCGCGCGGGAGGTTCTACGAGCAGTACTTC. The chain employs TRBV30 and TRBJ2-7; TRBD2 agrees at 8 bases. Germline CDR1 GTSNPN, CDR2 SVGIG (reference sequence). The CDR3 extends over 16 amino acids. V was clipped by 5 bases and J by 3 bases; unmatched bases: 15.

The rearrangement links TRBV5-1 to TRBJ2-3; TRBD2 might be the D (6 bases). CDR1 and CDR2 (germline): SGHRS, YFSETQ. The CDR3 spans 17 residues. V lost 5 bases to trimming and J lost 0 bases, with 19 bases between them. The chain's CDR3 is CASSPGLGRTSTDTQYF. As DNA, the CDR3 is TGCGCCAGCAGTCCGGGGCTGGGGAGGACTAGCACAGATACGCAGTATTTT.

The chain links TRBV28 to TRBJ1-5; D gene ambiguous. The CDR3 length is 15 residues. Trimming removed 1 base from V and 2 bases from J, with 9 bases in between. CDR1 and CDR2 (germline): MDHEN, SYDVKM. This chain's CDR3 is CASSLSGPRNQPQHF. CDR3 DNA: TGTGCCAGCAGTTTATCGGGTCCGCGCAATCAGCCCCAGCATTTT.

This clone was seen only a few times. The chain has TRBV7-9 and TRBJ1-2; TRBD1 matches at 8 bases. This CDR3 has 15 residues. Looked up from germline, CDR1 is SEHNR and CDR2 is FQNEAQ (reference sequence). V gave up 5 bases and J gave up 4 bases; unmatched junction bases: 9. The CDR3 sequence: CASSPRTGYSYGYTF. As DNA, the CDR3 is TGTGCCAGCAGCCCGAGGACAGGGTATAGCTATGGCTACACCTTC.

This chain joins TRBV15 and TRBJ1-3; tentatively, D is TRBD1 (6 bases). V lost 0 bases to trimming and J lost 2 bases, with 11 bases between them. The CDR3 extends over 16 amino acids. Germline CDR1 reads LNHNV; CDR2 reads YYDKDF (reference sequence). CDR3 sequence reads: CATSRDQAGAGNTIYF. CDR3 nucleotides: TGTGCCACCAGCAGAGATCAGGCAGGGGCTGGAAACACCATATATTTT.

This chain uses TRBV11-3 with TRBJ2-7; D might be TRBD2 (6 bases). The CDR3 consists of 15 residues. Trimming pared 11 bases from V and 3 bases from J, leaving 23 bases between. CDR1 and CDR2 from the germline V gene are SGHNT and YENEEA. The CDR3 loop reads CARGIAAPGYYEQYF. CDR3 nucleotides: TGTGCCCGGGGGATAGCGGCCCCCGGTTACTACGAGCAGTACTTC.

Comments on this clone: This CDR3 is also generated by other DNA sequences in the sample. The rearrangement links TRBV27 to TRBJ2-7; 9 nucleotides line up with TRBD1. V lost 6 bases to trimming and J lost 1 base; unmatched junction nucleotides: 4. This CDR3 has 14 amino acids. The germline CDR1 and CDR2 sequences are MNHEY and SMNVEV (reference sequence). CDR3: CASRRDRASYEQYF. DNA for the CDR3: TGTGCCAGCAGGCGGGACAGGGCTTCCTACGAGCAGTACTTC.

The chain carries TRBV9 and TRBJ1-1; maybe TRBD1 (6 bases). The germline V and J ends were trimmed by 5 bases and 0 bases, with 11 bases remaining between them. Per germline, CDR1 SGDLS and CDR2 YYNGEE. This CDR3 is 14 amino acids long. CDR3 in amino acids: CASSAGVLNTEAFF. The CDR3 nucleotides are TGTGCCAGCAGTGCAGGGGTTTTGAACACTGAAGCTTTCTTT.

This clone was observed a few times. The chain recombines TRBV7-8 with TRBJ2-7, with D perhaps matching TRBD1 (6 bases). V was shortened by 1 base and J by 2 bases, with 9 bases between the two germline ends. Germline CDR1 and CDR2: SGHVS and FQNEAQ. The CDR3 has 14 amino acids. This CDR3 reads CASSLETGTYEQYF. The CDR3 nucleotides are TGTGCCAGCAGCTTAGAGACAGGCACCTACGAGCAGTACTTC.

The V gene is TRBV7-8, the J gene TRBJ1-4, with 7 bases identical to TRBD1. There are 19 residues in the CDR3. V gave up 5 bases and J gave up 0 bases; unmatched junction bases: 15. CDR1 is SGHVS and CDR2 is FQNEAQ in the germline V gene. The CDR3 reads CASSPTGRGYGATNEKLFF. The CDR3 DNA follows: TGTGCCAGCAGCCCTACGGGCAGGGGGTACGGGGCAACTAATGAAAAACTGTTTTTT.

This clone is a singleton in its sample. This sequence joins TRBV20-1 and TRBJ2-1; possible D gene TRBD2, 5 bases. V was shortened by 5 bases and J by 10 bases, with 9 bases between the two germline ends. Per germline, CDR1 DFQATT and CDR2 SNEGSKA (reference sequence). The CDR3 consists of 10 residues. The chain's CDR3 is CSAAPGEQFF. DNA of the CDR3: TGCAGTGCTGCCCCGGGGGAGCAGTTCTTC.

The chain has TRBV6-1 and TRBJ2-5; the match to TRBD2 covers 10 bases. The DNA end lines up better with TRBJ2-7; the J call may be wrong. Germline V gene data show CDR1 as MNHNS and CDR2 as SASEGT. CDR3 size: 20 residues. The DNA of the CDR3 is TGTGCCAGCAGTGGAACCGGGACTAGCGACCCACCGACGGGCTCCTACGAGCAGTACTTC. As protein: CASSGTGTSDPPTGSYEQYF.

This clone was counted between two and nine times. J is TRBJ1-1 and V is TRBV6-6; D unclear. CDR1 is MNHNY, CDR2 SVGAGI, per germline (reference sequence). CDR3 size: 12 residues. Deletions cut 4 bases from V and 11 bases from J, with 14 bases between. The DNA for the CDR3 is TGTGCCAGCAGTTCCACCGGTCAGGCGGCTTTCTTT. This sequence encodes CASSSTGQAAFF.

This clone was detected only once. This chain uses TRBV27 with TRBJ2-7; possible D gene TRBD1, 6 bases. V was cut by 5 bases and J by 2 bases, with 19 bases left in between. CDR3 size: 16 residues. Per the germline V gene, CDR1 is MNHEY and CDR2 is SMNVEV (reference sequence). As DNA, the CDR3 is TGTGCCAGCAGTCAAGGGGGATGGCGGGCAACCTACGAGCAGTACTTC. This encodes CASSQGGWRATYEQYF.

V is TRBV27 and J is TRBJ1-4, with D tentatively TRBD1 (6 bases). The CDR3 spans 14 residues. Germline loops: CDR1 MNHEY, CDR2 SMNVEV (reference sequence). Trimming took 6 bases from V and 7 from J, leaving 15 bases between them. Here the CDR3 reads CASRSYTGTEKLFF. The CDR3 bases are TGTGCCAGCAGATCGTACACAGGGACTGAAAAACTGTTTTTT.

J is TRBJ2-1 and V is TRBV21-1; the tabulated D call, TRBD1, remains unverified against the DNA. TRBV21-1 corresponds to a pseudogene. The CDR3 extends over 12 amino acids. Here the CDR3 DNA reads TGTGCCAGCACCAAAGGGGTGGGACAGGAGTTCTTC. Its protein is CASTKGVGQEFF.

The chain links TRBV4-2 to TRBJ2-1; tentative D call: TRBD2 (6 bases). The CDR3 is 15 residues long. Trimming pared 1 base from V and 1 base from J, leaving 8 bases between. CDR1 LGHNA and CDR2 YNFKEQ come from the germline V gene. CDR3 in amino acids: CASSQVAGSYNEQFF. CDR3 coding DNA: TGTGCCAGCAGCCAAGTTGCGGGGTCCTACAATGAGCAGTTCTTC.

The chain recombines TRBV10-3 with TRBJ1-1, with 8 bases identical to TRBD1. The CDR3 sequence is 14 residues long. Germline CDR1 reads ENHRY; CDR2 reads SYGVKD. The junction had 4 bases not matched to a gene; V was cut back by 3 bases and J by 4 bases. CDR3 protein: CAISDGTGTTEAFF. CDR3 nucleotide sequence: TGTGCCATCAGTGACGGGACAGGAACCACTGAAGCTTTCTTT.

The chain uses TRBV18 and TRBJ2-1; D is ambiguous. This CDR3 is 12 amino acids long. V was pared by 6 bases and J by 3 bases, with 6 bases between. Germline V lookup: CDR1 KGHSH, CDR2 LQKENI. CDR3: CASSQYYNEQFF. For the CDR3, the DNA is TGTGCCAGCTCGCAGTACTACAATGAGCAGTTCTTC.